Described below is a single T cell receptor beta chain sequence and its context. Its antigen remains unknown. Germline V gene sequence: CDR1 DFQATT, CDR2 SNEGSKA (reference sequence). V lost 6 bases and J lost 0, with 15 bases in between. The CDR3 extends over 15 amino acids. This record comes from a study of identical twins' blood T cells. Whole-study results and caveats: Shared CDR3 clonotype counts tracked mainly the product of cloneset sizes.

TCR cDNA libraries came from RNA via a modified published protocol. Each CDR3 protein is one row after TCRdb ran MiXCR on the 5' RACE reads. This table has roughly 340,000 distinct CDR3 sequences, roughly 31% appearing once. This chain links TRBV20-1 with TRBJ1-5; no clear D. The sample consisted of PBMCs. The clonotype comes from a woman aged 18 to 49 in good health. CDR3: CSATMAGYSNQPQHF. CDR3 DNA sequence: TGCAGTGCGACTATGGCGGGGTATAGCAATCAGCCCCAGCATTTT.